The subject of this entry is one T cell receptor beta chain. The data were obtained in a study of blood T cell repertoires in COVID-19. About the research overall: The United States, Italy and Spain supplied acute and convalescent COVID-19 samples. PBMCs, B-cell-depleted T cells, or T cells were the source of the cDNA or gDNA that made up the material.

Assay used: immunoSEQ multiplex PCR; TCRdb lists only in-frame clones, some missing. The sample contains about 150,000 clones, under 95% of which appear only once. V lost 4 bases and J 1 base, leaving 7 bases between the germline ends. Per the germline V gene, CDR1 is MNHEY and CDR2 is SMNVEV (reference sequence). CDR3 length: 13 residues. The TCR was taken from a man aged 50 to 59 with acute or convalescent COVID-19. This rearrangement joins TRBV27 to TRBJ1-1, with unresolved D. Input material: peripheral blood. Written as DNA, the CDR3 is TGTGCCAGCAGTTCATTCCCGAACACTGAAGCTTTCTTT. As protein: CASSSFPNTEAFF.